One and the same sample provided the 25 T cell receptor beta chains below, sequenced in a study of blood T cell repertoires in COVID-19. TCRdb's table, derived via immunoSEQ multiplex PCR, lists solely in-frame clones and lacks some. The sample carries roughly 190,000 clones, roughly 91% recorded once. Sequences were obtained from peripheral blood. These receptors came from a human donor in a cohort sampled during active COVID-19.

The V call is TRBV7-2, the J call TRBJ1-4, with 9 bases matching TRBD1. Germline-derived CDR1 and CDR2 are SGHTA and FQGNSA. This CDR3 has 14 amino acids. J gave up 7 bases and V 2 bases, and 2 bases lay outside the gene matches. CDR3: CASSLTGGSEKLFF. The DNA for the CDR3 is TGTGCCAGCAGCTTAACAGGGGGCAGTGAAAAACTGTTTTTT. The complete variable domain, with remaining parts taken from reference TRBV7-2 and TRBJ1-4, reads GAGVSQSPSNKVTEKGKDVELRCDPISGHTALYWYRQSLGQGLEFLIYFQGNSAPDKSGLPSDRFSAERTGGSVSTLTIQRTQQEDSAVYLCASSLTGGSEKLFFGSGTQLSVL.

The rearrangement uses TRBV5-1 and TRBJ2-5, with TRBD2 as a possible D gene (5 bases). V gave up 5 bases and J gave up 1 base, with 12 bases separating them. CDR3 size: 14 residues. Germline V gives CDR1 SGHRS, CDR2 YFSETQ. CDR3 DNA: TGCGCCAGCAGTCTGACGGGAAGCCAAGAGACCCAGTACTTC. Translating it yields CASSLTGSQETQYF.

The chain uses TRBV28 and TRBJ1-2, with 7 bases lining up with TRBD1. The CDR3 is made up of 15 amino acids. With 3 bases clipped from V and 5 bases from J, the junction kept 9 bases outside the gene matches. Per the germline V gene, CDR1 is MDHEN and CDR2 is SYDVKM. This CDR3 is CASSLGTGVGYGYTF. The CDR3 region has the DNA TGTGCCAGCAGTTTGGGAACAGGGGTGGGGTATGGCTACACCTTC.

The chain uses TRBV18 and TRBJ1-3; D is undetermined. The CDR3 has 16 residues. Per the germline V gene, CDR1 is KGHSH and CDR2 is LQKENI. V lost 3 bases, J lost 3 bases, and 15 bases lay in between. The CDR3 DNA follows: TGTGCCAGCTCACCTAGCTCTACGGGTCGTGGAAACACCATATATTTT. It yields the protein CASSPSSTGRGNTIYF. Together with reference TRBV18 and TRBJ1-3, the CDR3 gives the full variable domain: NAGVMQNPRHLVRRRGQEARLRCSPMKGHSHVYWYRQLPEEGLKFMVYLQKENIIDESGMPKERFSAEFPKEGPSILRIQQVVRGDSAAYFCASSPSSTGRGNTIYFGEGSWLTVV.

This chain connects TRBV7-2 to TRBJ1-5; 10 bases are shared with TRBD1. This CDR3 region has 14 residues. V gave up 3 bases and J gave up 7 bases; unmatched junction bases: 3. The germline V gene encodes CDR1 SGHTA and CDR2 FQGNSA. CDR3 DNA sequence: TGTGCCAGCAGCTTGACAGGGGGCGAACAGCCCCAGCATTTT. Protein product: CASSLTGGEQPQHF.

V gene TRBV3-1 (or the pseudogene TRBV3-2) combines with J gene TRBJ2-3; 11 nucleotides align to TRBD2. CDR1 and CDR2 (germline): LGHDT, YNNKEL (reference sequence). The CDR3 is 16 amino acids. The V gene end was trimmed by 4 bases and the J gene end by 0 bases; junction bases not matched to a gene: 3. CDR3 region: CASSRRTSGSTDTQYF. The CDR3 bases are TGTGCCAGCAGCCGACGGACTAGCGGGAGCACAGATACGCAGTATTTT.

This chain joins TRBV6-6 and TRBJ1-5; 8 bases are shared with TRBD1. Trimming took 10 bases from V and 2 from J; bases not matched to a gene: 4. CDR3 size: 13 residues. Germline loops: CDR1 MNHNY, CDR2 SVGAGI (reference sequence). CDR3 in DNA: TGTGCCACCCGGGGACAGGGCAATCAGCCCCAGCATTTT. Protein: CATRGQGNQPQHF.

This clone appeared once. The CDR3 reads CASSQVGTANNEQFF. CDR3 coding DNA: TGCGCCAGCAGCCAAGTTGGGACAGCCAACAATGAGCAGTTCTTC. The chain has TRBV4-3 and TRBJ2-1; TRBD1 agrees at 7 bases. Germline CDR1 is LGHNA and CDR2 is YSLEER. The length of the CDR3 is 15 residues. Trimming at V came to 1 base and at J to 5 bases, leaving 5 bases not matched to a gene.

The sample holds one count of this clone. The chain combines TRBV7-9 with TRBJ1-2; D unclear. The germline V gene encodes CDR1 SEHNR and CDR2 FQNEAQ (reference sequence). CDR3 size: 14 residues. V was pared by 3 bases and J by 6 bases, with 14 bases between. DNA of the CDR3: TGTGCCAGCAGCTTTCGGGAGGAGTCGGATGGCTACACCTTC. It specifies CASSFREESDGYTF. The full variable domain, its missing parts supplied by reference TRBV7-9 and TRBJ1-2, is DTGVSQNPRHKITKRGQNVTFRCDPISEHNRLYWYRQTLGQGPEFLTYFQNEAQLEKSRLLSDRFSAERPKGSFSTLEIQRTEQGDSAMYLCASSFREESDGYTFGSGTRLTVV.

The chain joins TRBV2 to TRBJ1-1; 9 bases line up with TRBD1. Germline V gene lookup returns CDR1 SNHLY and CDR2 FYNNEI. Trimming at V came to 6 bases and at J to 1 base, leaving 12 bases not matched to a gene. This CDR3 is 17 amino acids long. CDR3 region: CASSSYPGQGSNTEAFF. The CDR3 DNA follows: TGTGCCAGCAGCAGTTATCCGGGACAGGGATCGAACACTGAAGCTTTCTTT.

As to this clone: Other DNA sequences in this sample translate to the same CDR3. The CDR3 DNA is TGCGCCAGCAGCTTGGGCGGGAGCTCCTACAATGAGCAGTTCTTC. Protein product: CASSLGGSSYNEQFF. The gene calls are TRBV5-1 and TRBJ2-1; 7 nucleotides match TRBD2. The CDR3 covers 15 residues. The germline CDR1 and CDR2 sequences are SGHRS and YFSETQ. After removal of 0 bases from V and 0 bases from J, the junction contained 0 bases not matched to a gene.

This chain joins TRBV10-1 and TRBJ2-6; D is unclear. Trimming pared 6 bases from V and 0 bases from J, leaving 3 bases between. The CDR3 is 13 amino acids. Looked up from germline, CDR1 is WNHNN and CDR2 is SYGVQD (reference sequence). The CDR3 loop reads CASSSSGANVLTF. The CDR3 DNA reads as TGCGCCAGCAGCAGCTCTGGGGCCAACGTCCTGACTTTC.

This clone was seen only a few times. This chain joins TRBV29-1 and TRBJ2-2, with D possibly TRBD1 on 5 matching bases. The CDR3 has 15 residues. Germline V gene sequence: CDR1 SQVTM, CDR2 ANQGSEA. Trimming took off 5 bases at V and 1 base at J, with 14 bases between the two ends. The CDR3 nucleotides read TGCAGCGTTCAGCCCTCTCAGGGGAACACCGGGGAGCTGTTTTTT. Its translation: CSVQPSQGNTGELFF.

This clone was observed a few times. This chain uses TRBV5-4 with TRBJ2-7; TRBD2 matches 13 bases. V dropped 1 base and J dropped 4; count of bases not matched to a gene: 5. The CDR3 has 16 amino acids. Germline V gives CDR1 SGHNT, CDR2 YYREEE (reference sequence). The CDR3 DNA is TGTGCCAGCAGCTTGAGCACTAGCGGGAGGGTTTACGAGCAGTACTTC. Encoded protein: CASSLSTSGRVYEQYF.

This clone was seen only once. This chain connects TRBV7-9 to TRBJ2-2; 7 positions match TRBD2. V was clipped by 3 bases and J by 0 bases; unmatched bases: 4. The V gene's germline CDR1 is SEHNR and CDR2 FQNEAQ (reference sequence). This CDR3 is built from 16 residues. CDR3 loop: CASSFGRFANTGELFF. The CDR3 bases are TGTGCCAGCAGCTTCGGGAGGTTCGCGAACACCGGGGAGCTGTTTTTT.

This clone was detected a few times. CDR3: CASREGAEQFF. Here the CDR3 DNA reads TGTGCCAGCAGAGAGGGGGCTGAGCAGTTCTTC. The chain carries TRBV2 and TRBJ2-1; 7 bases line up with TRBD1. Unmatched junction bases numbered 2, after V lost 6 bases and J lost 9 bases. Germline CDR1 SNHLY, CDR2 FYNNEI. The CDR3 loop spans 11 amino acids.

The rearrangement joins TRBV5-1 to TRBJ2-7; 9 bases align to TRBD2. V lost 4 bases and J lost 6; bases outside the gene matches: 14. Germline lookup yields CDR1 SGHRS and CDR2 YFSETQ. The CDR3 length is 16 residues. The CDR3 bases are TGCGCCAGCAGCGCGGGGGGGCAGGGACCCTCGGGCGAGCAGTACTTC. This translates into CASSAGGQGPSGEQYF.

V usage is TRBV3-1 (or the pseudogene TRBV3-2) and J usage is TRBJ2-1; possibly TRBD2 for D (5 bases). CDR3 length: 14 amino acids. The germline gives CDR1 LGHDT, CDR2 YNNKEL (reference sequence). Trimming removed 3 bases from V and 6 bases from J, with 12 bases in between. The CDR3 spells CASSQLAGPNEQFF. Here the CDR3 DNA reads TGTGCCAGCAGCCAGTTGGCGGGTCCCAATGAGCAGTTCTTC.

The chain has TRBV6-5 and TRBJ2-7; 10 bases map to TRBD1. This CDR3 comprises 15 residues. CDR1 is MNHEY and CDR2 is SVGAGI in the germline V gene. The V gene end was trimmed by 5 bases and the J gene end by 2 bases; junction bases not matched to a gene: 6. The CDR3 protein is CASSKPGQGTYEQYF. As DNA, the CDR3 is TGTGCCAGCAGTAAGCCGGGACAGGGGACCTACGAGCAGTACTTC.

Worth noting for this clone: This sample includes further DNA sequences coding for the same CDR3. CDR3 in amino acids: CASSLYRYEQYF. DNA of the CDR3: TGTGCCAGCAGTCTGTATCGGTACGAGCAGTACTTC. The chain is built from TRBV28 and TRBJ2-7, with unresolved D. The germline gives CDR1 MDHEN, CDR2 SYDVKM. The CDR3 length is 12 residues. Trimming cost V 5 bases and J 4 bases, with 9 bases left between them.

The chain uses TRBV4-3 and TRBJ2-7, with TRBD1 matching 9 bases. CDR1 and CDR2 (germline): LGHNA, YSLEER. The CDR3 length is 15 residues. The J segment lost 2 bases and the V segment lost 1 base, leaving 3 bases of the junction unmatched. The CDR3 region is CASSQVGQGPYEQYF. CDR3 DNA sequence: TGCGCCAGCAGCCAAGTGGGACAGGGCCCCTACGAGCAGTACTTC.

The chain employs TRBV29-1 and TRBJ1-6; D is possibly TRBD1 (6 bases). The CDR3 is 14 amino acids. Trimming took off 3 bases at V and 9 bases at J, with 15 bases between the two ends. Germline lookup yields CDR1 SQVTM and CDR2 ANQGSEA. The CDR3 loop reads CSVDKGGSGSPLHF. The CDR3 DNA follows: TGCAGCGTTGATAAGGGGGGGTCCGGTTCACCCCTCCACTTT.

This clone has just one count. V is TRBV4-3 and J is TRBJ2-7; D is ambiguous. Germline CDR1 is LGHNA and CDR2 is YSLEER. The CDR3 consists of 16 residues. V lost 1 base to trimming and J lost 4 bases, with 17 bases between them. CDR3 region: CASSQGPLGGRYEQYF. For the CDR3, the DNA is TGCGCCAGCAGCCAAGGCCCATTAGGTGGCAGGTACGAGCAGTACTTC.

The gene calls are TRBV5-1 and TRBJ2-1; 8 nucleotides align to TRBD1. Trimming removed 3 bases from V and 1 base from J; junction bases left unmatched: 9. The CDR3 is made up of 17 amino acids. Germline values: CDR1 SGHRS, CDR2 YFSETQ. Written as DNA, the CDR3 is TGCGCCAGCAGCTCAACGGCAGGGGGCGGGTCCTACAATGAGCAGTTCTTC. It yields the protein CASSSTAGGGSYNEQFF.

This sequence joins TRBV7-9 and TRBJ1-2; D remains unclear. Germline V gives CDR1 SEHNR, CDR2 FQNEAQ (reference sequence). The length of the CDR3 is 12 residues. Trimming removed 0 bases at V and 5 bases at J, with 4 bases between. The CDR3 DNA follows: TGTGCCAGCAGCTTAGCGGCTTATGGCTACACCTTC. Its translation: CASSLAAYGYTF. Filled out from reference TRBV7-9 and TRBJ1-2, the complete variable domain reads DTGVSQNPRHKITKRGQNVTFRCDPISEHNRLYWYRQTLGQGPEFLTYFQNEAQLEKSRLLSDRFSAERPKGSFSTLEIQRTEQGDSAMYLCASSLAAYGYTFGSGTRLTVV.